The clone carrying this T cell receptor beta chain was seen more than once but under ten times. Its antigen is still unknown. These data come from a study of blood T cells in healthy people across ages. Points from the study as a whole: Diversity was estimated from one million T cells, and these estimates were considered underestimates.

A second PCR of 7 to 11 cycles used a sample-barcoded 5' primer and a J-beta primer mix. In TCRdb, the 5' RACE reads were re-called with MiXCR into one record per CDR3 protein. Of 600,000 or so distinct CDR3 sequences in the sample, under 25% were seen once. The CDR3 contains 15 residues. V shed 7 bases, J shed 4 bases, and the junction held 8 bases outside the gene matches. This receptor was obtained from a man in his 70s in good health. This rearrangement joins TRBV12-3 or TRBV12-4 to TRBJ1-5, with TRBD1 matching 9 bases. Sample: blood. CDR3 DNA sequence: TGTGCCAGCACCCCAGGACAGGGGAGGAATCAGCCCCAGCATTTT. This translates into CASTPGQGRNQPQHF.